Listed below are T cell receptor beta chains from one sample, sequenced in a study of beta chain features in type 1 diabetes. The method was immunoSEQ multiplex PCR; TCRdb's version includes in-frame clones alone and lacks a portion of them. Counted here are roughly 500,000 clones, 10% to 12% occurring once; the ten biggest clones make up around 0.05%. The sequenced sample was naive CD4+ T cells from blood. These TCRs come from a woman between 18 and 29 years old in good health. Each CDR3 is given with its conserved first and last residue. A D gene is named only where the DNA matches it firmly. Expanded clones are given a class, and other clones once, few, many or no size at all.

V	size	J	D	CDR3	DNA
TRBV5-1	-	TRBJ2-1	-	CASSFPLSGEQFF	TGCGCCAGCAGCTTCCCCCTCAGTGGTGAGCAGTTCTTC
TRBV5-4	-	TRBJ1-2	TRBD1	CASSTRQGRYGYTF	TGTGCCAGCAGCACAAGACAGGGCCGCTATGGCTACACCTTC
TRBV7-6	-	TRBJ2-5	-	CASSLGHQETQYF	TGTGCCAGCAGCTTAGGGCACCAAGAGACCCAGTACTTC
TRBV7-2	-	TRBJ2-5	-	CASSLAGLQETQYF	TGTGCCAGCAGCTTAGCTGGGTTGCAAGAGACCCAGTACTTC
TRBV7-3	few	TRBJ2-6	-	CASSPRGQTSGANVLTF	TGTGCCAGCAGCCCGCGAGGACAGACATCTGGGGCCAACGTCCTGACTTTC
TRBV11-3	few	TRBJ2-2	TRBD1	CASRTSGTGSTGELFF	TGTGCCAGCAGAACCTCCGGGACAGGTTCCACCGGGGAGCTGTTTTTT
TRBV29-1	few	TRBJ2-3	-	CSVHVAGRADTQYF	TGCAGCGTCCACGTCGCGGGCAGGGCAGATACGCAGTATTTT
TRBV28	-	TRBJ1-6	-	CASSLSLGGLPLHF	TGTGCCAGCAGTTTATCGTTGGGGGGATTACCCCTCCACTTT
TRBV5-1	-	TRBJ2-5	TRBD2	CASRASGSVGETQYF	TGCGCCAGCAGGGCTAGCGGGAGTGTGGGCGAGACCCAGTACTTC
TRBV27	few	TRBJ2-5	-	CASRRQTTRGRETQYF	TGTGCCAGCCGGCGGCAGACTACCAGGGGAAGAGAGACCCAGTACTTC
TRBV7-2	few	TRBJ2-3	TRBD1	CASSYDRGPDTQYF	TGTGCCAGCAGCTACGACAGGGGGCCAGATACGCAGTATTTT
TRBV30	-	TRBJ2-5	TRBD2	CAWSLASGSETQYF	TGTGCCTGGAGTCTGGCTAGCGGGAGTGAGACCCAGTACTTC
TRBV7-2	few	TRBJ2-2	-	CASSFVIATNPGELFF	TGTGCCAGCAGCTTCGTTATCGCAACAAATCCCGGGGAGCTGTTTTTT
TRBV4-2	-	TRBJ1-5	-	CASSQDIGQPQHF	TGTGCCAGCAGCCAAGATATAGGACAGCCCCAGCATTTT
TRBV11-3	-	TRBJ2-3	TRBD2	CASSVGTSGTTDTQYF	TGTGCCAGCAGCGTCGGGACTAGCGGAACCACAGATACGCAGTATTTT
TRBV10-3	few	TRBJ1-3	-	CATSPETSGNTIYF	TGTGCCACCAGCCCAGAGACTTCTGGAAACACCATATATTTT
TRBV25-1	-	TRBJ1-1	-	CASSIGRSTEAFF	TGTGCCAGCAGTATTGGACGGAGCACTGAAGCTTTCTTT
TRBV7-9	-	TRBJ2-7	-	CASSLILRRDSYEQYF	TGTGCCAGCAGCTTAATATTGCGAAGAGACTCCTACGAGCAGTACTTC
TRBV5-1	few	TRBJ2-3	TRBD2	CASSLVSSGGRSTDTQYF	TGCGCCAGCAGCTTGGTGTCTAGCGGGGGGCGAAGCACAGATACGCAGTATTTT
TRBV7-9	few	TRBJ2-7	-	CASSPGAVYEQYF	TGTGCCAGCAGCCCGGGGGCCGTCTACGAGCAGTACTTC
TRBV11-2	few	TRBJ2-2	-	CASSPPRRTGELFF	TGTGCCAGCAGCCCCCCGAGACGGACCGGGGAGCTGTTTTTT
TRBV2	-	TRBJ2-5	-	CASRVEAQETQYF	TGTGCCAGCCGCGTGGAGGCTCAAGAGACCCAGTACTTC